The rows below give T cell receptor beta chains drawn from one sample of a study of T-cell memory formation after mild COVID-19. Each CDR3 protein gets one entry after TCRdb re-called the 5' RACE reads with MiXCR. The data contain about 340,000 distinct CDR3 sequences, roughly 13% of them singletons. Material for sequencing was PBMCs or a T cell subset sorted from them (not recorded which). Receptor source: a man younger than 35 who had mild COVID-19 (a few samples of this study predate the infection). Cell type and time point are not known. Each CDR3 is given with its conserved first and last residue. The order of the fields is D gene, J gene, clone size, V gene, CDR3 protein, CDR3 DNA. D genes are given only for firm matches. The size entry is marked missing in some rows and otherwise reads once, few, many or a size class.

TRBD1	TRBJ1-2	NA	TRBV7-2	CASSQRLTGNYGYTF	TGTGCCAGCAGCCAACGCCTGACAGGGAACTATGGCTACACCTTC
NA	TRBJ2-5	few	TRBV5-5	CASSFTRRVAETQYF	TGTGCCAGCAGCTTCACGCGAAGGGTAGCAGAGACCCAGTACTTC
NA	TRBJ2-1	few	TRBV5-6	CASSLGDRDEQFF	TGTGCCAGCAGCTTGGGGGATCGGGATGAGCAGTTCTTC
NA	TRBJ1-1	NA	TRBV27	CASSAGPGNTEAFF	TGTGCCAGCAGTGCTGGGCCCGGTAACACTGAAGCTTTCTTT
NA	TRBJ2-5	NA	TRBV5-1	CASSLEGHRQETQYF	TGCGCCAGCAGCTTGGAAGGACACCGGCAGGAGACCCAGTACTTC
NA	TRBJ2-1	few	TRBV5-5	CASSLGVQSQQFF	TGTGCCAGCAGCTTGGGGGTTCAGAGTCAGCAGTTCTTC
NA	TRBJ2-1	few	TRBV25-1	CASSEYPRNEQFF	TGTGCCAGCAGTGAATATCCCCGTAACGAGCAGTTCTTC
NA	TRBJ2-2	NA	TRBV6-2/TRBV6-3	CASSYQSGGSGGELFF	TGTGCCAGCAGTTATCAGTCCGGAGGTTCAGGCGGGGAGCTGTTTTTT
NA	TRBJ1-2	NA	TRBV4-3	CASSLNDRLGYTF	TGCGCCAGCAGCCTCAACGACAGGCTGGGCTACACCTTC
TRBD1	TRBJ2-7	many	TRBV7-6	CASSLVSGQIYEQYF	TGTGCCAGCAGCTTAGTATCGGGACAGATCTACGAGCAGTACTTC
TRBD2	TRBJ2-1	NA	TRBV29-1	CSASAGGPNEQFF	TGCAGCGCCTCAGCGGGGGGGCCGAATGAGCAGTTCTTC
NA	TRBJ2-2	many	TRBV28	CASSLRPDTGELFF	TGTGCCAGCAGTTTAAGGCCCGACACCGGGGAGCTGTTTTTT
NA	TRBJ1-1	NA	TRBV6-5	CASSASLGTEAFF	TGTGCCAGCAGTGCTTCACTCGGTACTGAAGCTTTCTTT
NA	TRBJ1-2	NA	TRBV29-1	CSVGTDGYTF	TGCAGCGTTGGGACGGATGGCTACACCTTC
TRBD2	TRBJ2-1	NA	TRBV24-1	CATSDFSGGPYNEQFF	TGTGCCACCAGTGATTTTAGCGGGGGGCCGTACAATGAGCAGTTCTTC
NA	TRBJ1-2	NA	TRBV7-6	CASSLTSGITFATF	TGTGCCAGCAGCTTAACCTCCGGGATCACCTTTGCCACCTTC
NA	TRBJ1-4	few	TRBV29-1	CSVPEGVKLFF	TGCAGCGTTCCTGAAGGGGTAAAACTGTTTTTT
TRBD2	TRBJ2-3	NA	TRBV10-3	CAISEEGLAGMTDTQYF	TGTGCCATCAGTGAGGAGGGACTAGCGGGGATGACAGATACGCAGTATTTT
NA	TRBJ2-2	few	TRBV2	CASGTRPSGELFF	TGTGCCAGCGGGACCCGGCCATCCGGGGAGCTGTTTTTT
TRBD1	TRBJ1-2	NA	TRBV25-1	CASTEGGFYGYTF	TGTGCCAGCACAGAAGGGGGCTTCTATGGCTACACCTTC
NA	TRBJ1-1	NA	TRBV5-1	CASSRNRESTEAFF	TGCGCCAGCAGCAGAAACAGGGAGAGCACTGAAGCTTTCTTT
NA	TRBJ1-5	few	TRBV6-1	CASSEVGGDQPQHF	TGTGCCAGCAGTGAAGTAGGGGGGGATCAGCCCCAGCATTTT
NA	TRBJ2-7	many	TRBV5-1	CASSLNPRGSYEQYF	TGCGCCAGCAGCCTTAACCCTCGGGGGTCCTACGAGCAGTACTTC
NA	TRBJ2-7	NA	TRBV6-2/TRBV6-3	CARSPYDWPRMVYEQYF	TGTGCCAGAAGTCCCTACGACTGGCCCCGCATGGTCTACGAGCAGTACTTC
NA	TRBJ2-5	few	TRBV10-2	CASGDLAQYF	TGCGCCAGCGGCGATTTGGCCCAGTACTTC
NA	TRBJ1-2	once	TRBV12-5	CATEIRGGFGYTF	TGTGCTACCGAAATCCGGGGGGGCTTTGGCTACACCTTC
TRBD1	TRBJ1-2	few	TRBV6-5	CASSYSPPATAGGRGYTF	TGTGCCAGCAGTTACTCGCCCCCCGCGACCGCAGGGGGCAGAGGCTACACCTTC
TRBD1	TRBJ1-1	NA	TRBV5-1	CASRQGQFRQGALFF	TGCGCCAGCAGGCAAGGCCAATTCCGACAGGGGGCGTTGTTCTTT
NA	TRBJ2-3	few	TRBV9	CASSVGTVTDTQYF	TGTGCCAGCAGCGTGGGGACTGTCACAGATACGCAGTATTTT
TRBD2	TRBJ2-1	many	TRBV5-1	CASSGISLAGSPYNEQFF	TGCGCCAGCAGCGGAATATCCCTAGCGGGCTCCCCCTACAATGAGCAGTTCTTC
NA	TRBJ2-5	many	TRBV5-1	CASSLDRQETQYF	TGCGCCAGCAGCCTCGACAGGCAAGAGACCCAGTACTTC
NA	TRBJ2-7	few	TRBV9	CASSVGGGAYEQYF	TGTGCCAGCAGCGTAGGTGGGGGGGCATACGAGCAGTACTTC
NA	TRBJ2-5	few	TRBV5-1	CASSLEQAVETQYF	TGCGCCAGCAGCTTGGAGCAGGCTGTCGAGACCCAGTACTTC